Sequencing of this T cell receptor beta chain was carried out in a study of CD8 T cells in ankylosing spondylitis. Study conclusions and caveats: There was a TCR beta motif, made of several highly homologous variants, that appeared characteristic of ankylosing spondylitis blood. Disease-linked clones reportedly concentrated significantly in matched ankylosing spondylitis synovial fluid.

Of note for this clonotype: What it recognizes is unknown.

The ends were cut back, 1 base at V and 3 bases at J, with 7 bases in the middle. Germline CDR1 is GTSNPN and CDR2 is SVGIG (reference sequence). The CDR3 is 13 amino acids. Quantitative 5'-RACE with molecular barcodes was used to make the TCR beta libraries. TCRdb fed the 5' RACE reads into MiXCR, producing one record per CDR3 protein. The table lists hundreds of thousands of distinct CDR3 sequences, roughly 17% of them singletons, with approximately 1% in the top ten. What was sequenced was blood, either unsorted or a sorted T cell fraction (not recorded which). The V gene is TRBV30, the J gene TRBJ1-5; no clear D. The TCR was taken from a male donor with ankylosing spondylitis. CDR3 DNA: TGTGCCTGGAGTGGCCAGAACAATCAGCCCCAGCATTTT. Translating gives CAWSGQNNQPQHF. Based on the CDR3 plus reference TRBV30 and TRBJ1-5, the full variable domain is SQTIHQWPATLVQPVGSPLSLECTVEGTSNPNLYWYRQAAGRGLQLLFYSVGIGQISSEVPQNLSASRPQDRQFILSSKKLLLSDSGFYLCAWSGQNNQPQHFGDGTRLSIL.